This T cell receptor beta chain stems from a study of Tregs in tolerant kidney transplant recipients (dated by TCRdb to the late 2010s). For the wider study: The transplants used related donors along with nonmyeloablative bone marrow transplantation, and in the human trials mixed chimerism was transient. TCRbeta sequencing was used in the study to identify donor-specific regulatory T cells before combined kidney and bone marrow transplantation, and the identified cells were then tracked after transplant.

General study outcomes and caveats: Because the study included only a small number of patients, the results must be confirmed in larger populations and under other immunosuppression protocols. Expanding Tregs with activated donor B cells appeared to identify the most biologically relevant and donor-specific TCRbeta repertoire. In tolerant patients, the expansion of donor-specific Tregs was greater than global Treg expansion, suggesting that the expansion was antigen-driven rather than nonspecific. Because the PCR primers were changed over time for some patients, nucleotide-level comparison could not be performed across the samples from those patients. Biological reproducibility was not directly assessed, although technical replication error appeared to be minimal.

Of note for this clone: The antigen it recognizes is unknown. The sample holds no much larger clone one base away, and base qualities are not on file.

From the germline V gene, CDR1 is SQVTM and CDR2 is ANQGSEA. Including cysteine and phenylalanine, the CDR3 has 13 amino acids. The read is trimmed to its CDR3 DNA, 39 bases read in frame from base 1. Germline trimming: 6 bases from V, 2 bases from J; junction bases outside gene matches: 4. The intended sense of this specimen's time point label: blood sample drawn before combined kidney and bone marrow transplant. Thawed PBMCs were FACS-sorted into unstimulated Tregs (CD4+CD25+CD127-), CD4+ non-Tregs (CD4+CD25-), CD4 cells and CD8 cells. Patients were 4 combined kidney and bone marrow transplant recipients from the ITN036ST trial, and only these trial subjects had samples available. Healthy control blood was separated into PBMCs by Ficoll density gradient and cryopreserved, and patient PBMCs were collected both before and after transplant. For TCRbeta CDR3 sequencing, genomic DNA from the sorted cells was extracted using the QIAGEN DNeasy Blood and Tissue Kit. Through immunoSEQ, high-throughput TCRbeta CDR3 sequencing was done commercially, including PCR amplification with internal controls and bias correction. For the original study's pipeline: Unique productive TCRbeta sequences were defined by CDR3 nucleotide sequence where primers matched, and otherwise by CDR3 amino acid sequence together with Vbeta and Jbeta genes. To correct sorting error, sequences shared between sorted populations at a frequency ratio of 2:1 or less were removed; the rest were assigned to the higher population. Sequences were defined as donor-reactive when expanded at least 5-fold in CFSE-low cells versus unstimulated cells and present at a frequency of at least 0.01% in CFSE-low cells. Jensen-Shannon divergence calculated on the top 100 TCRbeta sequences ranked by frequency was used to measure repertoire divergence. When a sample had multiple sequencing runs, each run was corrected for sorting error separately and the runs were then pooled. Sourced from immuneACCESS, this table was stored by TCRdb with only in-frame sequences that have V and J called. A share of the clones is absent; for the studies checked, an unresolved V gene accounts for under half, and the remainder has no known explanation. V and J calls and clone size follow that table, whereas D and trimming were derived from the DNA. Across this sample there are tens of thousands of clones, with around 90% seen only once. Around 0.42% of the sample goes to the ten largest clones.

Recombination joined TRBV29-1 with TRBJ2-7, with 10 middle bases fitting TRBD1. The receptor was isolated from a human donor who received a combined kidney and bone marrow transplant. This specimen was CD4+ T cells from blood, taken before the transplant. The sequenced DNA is TGCAGCGTCCCCGGGACAGGGGCCTACGAGCAGTACTTC. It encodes CSVPGTGAYEQYF.